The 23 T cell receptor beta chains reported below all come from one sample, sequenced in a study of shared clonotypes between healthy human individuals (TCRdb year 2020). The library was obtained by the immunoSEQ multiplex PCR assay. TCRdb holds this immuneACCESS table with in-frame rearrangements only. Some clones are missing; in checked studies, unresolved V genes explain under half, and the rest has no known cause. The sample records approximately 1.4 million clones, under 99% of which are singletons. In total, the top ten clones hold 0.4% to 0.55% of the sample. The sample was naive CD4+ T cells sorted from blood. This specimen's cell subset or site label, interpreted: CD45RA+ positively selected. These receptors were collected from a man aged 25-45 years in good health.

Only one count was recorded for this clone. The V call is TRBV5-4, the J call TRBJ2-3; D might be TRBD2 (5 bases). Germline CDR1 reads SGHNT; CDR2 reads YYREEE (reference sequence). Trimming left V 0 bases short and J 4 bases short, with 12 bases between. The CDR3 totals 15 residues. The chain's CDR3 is CASSLDSGTSDTQYF. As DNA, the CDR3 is TGTGCCAGCAGCTTGGACAGCGGAACTTCAGATACGCAGTATTTT.

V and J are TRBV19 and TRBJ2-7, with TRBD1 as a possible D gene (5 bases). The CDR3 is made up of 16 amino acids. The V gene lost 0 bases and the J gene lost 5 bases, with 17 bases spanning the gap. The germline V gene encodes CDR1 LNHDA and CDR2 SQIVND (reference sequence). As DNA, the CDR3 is TGTGCCAGTAGTATAGATTTAACCTACAGGCAAAACGAGCAGTACTTC. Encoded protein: CASSIDLTYRQNEQYF.

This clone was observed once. The CDR3 spells CASSLPGQKNTEAFF. The CDR3 nucleotides are TGCGCCAGCAGCTTACCTGGACAGAAAAACACTGAAGCTTTCTTT. The rearrangement uses TRBV5-1 and TRBJ1-1; maybe TRBD1 (6 bases). Trimming took off 2 bases at V and 2 bases at J, with 13 bases between the two ends. The germline gives CDR1 SGHRS, CDR2 YFSETQ. The length of the CDR3 is 15 residues.

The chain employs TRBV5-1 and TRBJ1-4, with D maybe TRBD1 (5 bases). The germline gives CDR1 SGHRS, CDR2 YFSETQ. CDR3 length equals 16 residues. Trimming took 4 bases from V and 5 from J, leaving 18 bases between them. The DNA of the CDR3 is TGCGCCAGCAGCGCAACAGTCGGGACGGTGAATGAAAAACTGTTTTTT. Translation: CASSATVGTVNEKLFF.

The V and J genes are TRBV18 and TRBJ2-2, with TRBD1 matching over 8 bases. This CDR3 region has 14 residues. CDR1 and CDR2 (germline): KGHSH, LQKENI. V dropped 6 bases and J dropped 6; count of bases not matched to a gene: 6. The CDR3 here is CASSPQGAPGELFF. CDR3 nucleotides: TGTGCCAGCTCCCCTCAGGGGGCTCCCGGGGAGCTGTTTTTT.

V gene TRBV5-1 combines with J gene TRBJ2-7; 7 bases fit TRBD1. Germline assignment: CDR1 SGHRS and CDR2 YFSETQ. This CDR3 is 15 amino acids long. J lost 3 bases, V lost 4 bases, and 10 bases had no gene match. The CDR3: CASSRTGLGDYEQYF. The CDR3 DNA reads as TGCGCCAGCAGCAGGACAGGTTTAGGAGACTACGAGCAGTACTTC. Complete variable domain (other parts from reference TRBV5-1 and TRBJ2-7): KAGVTQTPRYLIKTRGQQVTLSCSPISGHRSVSWYQQTPGQGLQFLFEYFSETQRNKGNFPGRFSGRQFSNSRSEMNVSTLELGDSALYLCASSRTGLGDYEQYFGPGTRLTVT.

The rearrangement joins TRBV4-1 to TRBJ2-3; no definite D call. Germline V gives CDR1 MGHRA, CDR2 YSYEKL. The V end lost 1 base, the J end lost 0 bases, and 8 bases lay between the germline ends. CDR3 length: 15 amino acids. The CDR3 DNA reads TGCGCCAGCAGCCAAGTCAGCATTAGCACAGATACGCAGTATTTT. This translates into CASSQVSISTDTQYF.

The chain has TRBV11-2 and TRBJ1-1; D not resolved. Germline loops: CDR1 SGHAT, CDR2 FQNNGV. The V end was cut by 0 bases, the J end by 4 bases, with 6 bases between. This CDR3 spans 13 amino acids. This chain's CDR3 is CASSLDTPTEAFF. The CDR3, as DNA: TGTGCCAGCAGCTTAGATACTCCCACTGAAGCTTTCTTT.

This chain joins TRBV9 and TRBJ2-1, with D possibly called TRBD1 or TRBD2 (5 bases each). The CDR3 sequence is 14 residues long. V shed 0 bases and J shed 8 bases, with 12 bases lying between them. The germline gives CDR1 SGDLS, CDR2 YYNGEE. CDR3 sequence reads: CASSVGTRTDEQFF. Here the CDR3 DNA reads TGTGCCAGCAGCGTAGGGACAAGGACTGATGAGCAGTTCTTC.

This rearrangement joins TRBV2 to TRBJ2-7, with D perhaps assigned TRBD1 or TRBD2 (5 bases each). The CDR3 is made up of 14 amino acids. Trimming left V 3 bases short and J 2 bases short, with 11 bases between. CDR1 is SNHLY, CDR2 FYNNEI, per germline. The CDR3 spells CASSEPGPAYEQYF. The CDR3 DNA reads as TGTGCCAGCAGTGAGCCGGGACCCGCCTACGAGCAGTACTTC.

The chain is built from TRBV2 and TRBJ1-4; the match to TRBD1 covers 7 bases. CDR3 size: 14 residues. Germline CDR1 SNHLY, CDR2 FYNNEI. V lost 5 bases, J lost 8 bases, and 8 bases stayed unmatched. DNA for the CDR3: TGTGCCAGCAGTCTACAGGGGCTTGGGGAAAAACTGTTTTTT. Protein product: CASSLQGLGEKLFF.

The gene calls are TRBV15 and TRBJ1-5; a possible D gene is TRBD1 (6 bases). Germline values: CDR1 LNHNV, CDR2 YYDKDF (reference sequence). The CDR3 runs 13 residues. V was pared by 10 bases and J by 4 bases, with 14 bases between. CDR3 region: CASRAGANQPQHF. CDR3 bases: TGTGCCAGCCGGGCAGGGGCTAATCAGCCCCAGCATTTT.

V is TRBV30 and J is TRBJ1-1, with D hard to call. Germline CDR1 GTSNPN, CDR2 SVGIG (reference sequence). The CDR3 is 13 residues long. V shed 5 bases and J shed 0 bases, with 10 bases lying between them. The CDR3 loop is CAWSGRMNTEAFF. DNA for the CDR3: TGTGCCTGGTCTGGACGGATGAACACTGAAGCTTTCTTT.

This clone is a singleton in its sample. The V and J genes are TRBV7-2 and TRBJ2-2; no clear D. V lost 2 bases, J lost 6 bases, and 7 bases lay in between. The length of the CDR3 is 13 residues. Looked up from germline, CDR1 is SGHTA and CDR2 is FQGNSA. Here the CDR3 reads CASSLIWAGELFF. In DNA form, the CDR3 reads TGTGCCAGCAGCTTAATCTGGGCCGGGGAGCTGTTTTTT. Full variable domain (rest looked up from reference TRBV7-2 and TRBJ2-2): GAGVSQSPSNKVTEKGKDVELRCDPISGHTALYWYRQSLGQGLEFLIYFQGNSAPDKSGLPSDRFSAERTGGSVSTLTIQRTQQEDSAVYLCASSLIWAGELFFGEGSRLTVL.

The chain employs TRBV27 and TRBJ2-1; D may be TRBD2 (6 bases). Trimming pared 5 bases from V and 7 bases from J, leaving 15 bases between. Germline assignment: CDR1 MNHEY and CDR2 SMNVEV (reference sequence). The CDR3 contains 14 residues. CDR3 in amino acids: CASSLGTSGNEQFF. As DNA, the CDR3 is TGTGCCAGCAGTCTAGGGACCAGCGGGAATGAGCAGTTCTTC.

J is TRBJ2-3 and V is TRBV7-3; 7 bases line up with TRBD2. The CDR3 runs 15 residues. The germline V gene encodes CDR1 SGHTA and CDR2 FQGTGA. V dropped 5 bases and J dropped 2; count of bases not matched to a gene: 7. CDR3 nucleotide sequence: TGTGCCAGCAGCCTCGGGGAGGGCCCCACAGATACGCAGTATTTT. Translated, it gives CASSLGEGPTDTQYF.

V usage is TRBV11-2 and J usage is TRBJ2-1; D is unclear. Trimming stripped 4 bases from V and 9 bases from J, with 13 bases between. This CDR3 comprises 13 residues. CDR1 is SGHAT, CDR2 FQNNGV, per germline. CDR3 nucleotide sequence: TGTGCCAGCAGCTCCAACCTCCGGGCTGAGCAGTTCTTC. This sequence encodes CASSSNLRAEQFF.

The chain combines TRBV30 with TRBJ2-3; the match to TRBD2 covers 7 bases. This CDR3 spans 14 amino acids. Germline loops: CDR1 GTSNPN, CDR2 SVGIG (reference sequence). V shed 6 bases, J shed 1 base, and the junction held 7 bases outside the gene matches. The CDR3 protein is CACHLAAGTDTQYF. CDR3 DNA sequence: TGTGCCTGCCACCTAGCGGCGGGCACAGATACGCAGTATTTT.

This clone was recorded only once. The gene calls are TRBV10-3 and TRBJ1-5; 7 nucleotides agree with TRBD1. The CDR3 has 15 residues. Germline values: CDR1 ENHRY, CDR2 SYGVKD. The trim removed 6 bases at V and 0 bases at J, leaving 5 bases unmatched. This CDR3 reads CAISQGGISNQPQHF. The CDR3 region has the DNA TGTGCCATCAGCCAGGGGGGAATTAGCAATCAGCCCCAGCATTTT.

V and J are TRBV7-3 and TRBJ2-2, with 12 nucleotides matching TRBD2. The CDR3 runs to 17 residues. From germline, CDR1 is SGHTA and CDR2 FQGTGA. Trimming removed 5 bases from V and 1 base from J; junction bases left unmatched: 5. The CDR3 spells CASSGTSGPLNTGELFF. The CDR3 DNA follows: TGTGCCAGCAGCGGGACTAGCGGGCCTCTGAACACCGGGGAGCTGTTTTTT.

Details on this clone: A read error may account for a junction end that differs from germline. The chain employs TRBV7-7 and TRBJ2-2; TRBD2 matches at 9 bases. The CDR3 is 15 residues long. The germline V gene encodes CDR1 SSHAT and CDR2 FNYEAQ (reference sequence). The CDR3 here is CASSLAGVATGELFF. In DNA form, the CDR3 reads TGTGCTAGCAGCTTAGCGGGAGTCGCCACCGGGGAGCTGTTTTTT.

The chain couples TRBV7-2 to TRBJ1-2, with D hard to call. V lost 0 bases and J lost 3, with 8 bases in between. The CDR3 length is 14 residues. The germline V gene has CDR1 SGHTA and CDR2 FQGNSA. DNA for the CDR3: TGTGCCAGCAGCTTAGCGCTAGAGTACTATGGCTACACCTTC. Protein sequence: CASSLALEYYGYTF. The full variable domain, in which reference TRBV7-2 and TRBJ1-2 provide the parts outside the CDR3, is GAGVSQSPSNKVTEKGKDVELRCDPISGHTALYWYRQSLGQGLEFLIYFQGNSAPDKSGLPSDRFSAERTGGSVSTLTIQRTQQEDSAVYLCASSLALEYYGYTFGSGTRLTVV.

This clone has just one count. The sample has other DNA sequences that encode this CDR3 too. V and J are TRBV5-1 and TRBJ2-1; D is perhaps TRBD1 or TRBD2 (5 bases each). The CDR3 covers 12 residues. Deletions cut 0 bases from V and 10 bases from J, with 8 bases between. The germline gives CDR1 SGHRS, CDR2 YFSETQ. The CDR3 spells CASSLEGPEQFF. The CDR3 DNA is TGCGCCAGCAGCTTGGAGGGACCGGAGCAGTTCTTC.